This T cell receptor beta chain originates from a study of T cell repertoires in cytomegalovirus infection (dated by TCRdb to the late 2010s). For the study in its entirety: Recently identified HLA-C-restricted CMV epitopes, whose presentation resists viral immunomodulation, were targeted by peptide stimulations together with well-studied HLA-B-restricted epitopes. Donor HLA type was relevant to the analysis, because carriage of CMV infection together with the matching HLA type was indicated by public TCR beta signatures. General study outcomes and caveats: In the ex vivo response, HLA-C-restricted CMV-specific TCR beta clonotypes were dominant, and in two of eight donors the single most frequent clonotype came from this HLA-C-restricted group. In both this cohort and an independent cohort of under 450 donors, the cumulative frequency of public TCR beta family members distinguished carriers of CMV infection plus the relevant HLA type.

The CDR3 holds 17 amino acids from the cysteine to the phenylalanine. Only the CDR3 region is kept as DNA, spanning 51 bases read in frame from base 1. The junction shows trimming of 4 bases on V and 4 bases on J, and the gene matches do not reach 13 bases of it. CDR1 and CDR2 were assigned from the germline V gene as SGHVT and SQSDAQ. As to this clonotype: The antigen it binds to is not known. One base away there is no much larger clone; base qualities are not given.

The meaning of the sample's treatment or condition label: in vitro stimulation with specific CMV peptide epitopes to enrich CMV-specific T cells. Sequenced on an Illumina HiSeq 1500. TCRdb's own reprocessing of the public reads used fastp at Q25 and MiXCR and kept productive beta chains. Each entry merges the rows of one CDR3 protein and shows their most common DNA and genes. The sample has 900,000 to 950,000 distinct CDR3 sequences on record, 25% to 40% of them singletons. 13% of the sample rests with the top ten. The clonotype originates from a human donor in good health (CMV status not recorded). Some clones in this sample may be carry-over from other donors' samples. This specimen was cultured CD8+ T cells from PBMCs, taken from culture after CMV antigen stimulation. This sequence uses TRBV7-4 and TRBJ2-4; TRBD1 lines up with 7 middle nucleotides. The nucleotide sequence is given as TGTGCCAGCAGCTCAGGAGACCTCGGACAGGCGAAAAACATTCAGTACTTC. Its amino acids are CASSSGDLGQAKNIQYF.